These 12 T cell receptor beta chains came from one sample sequenced in a study of T cells in Graves' hyperthyroidism and ophthalmopathy (dated by TCRdb to the late 2010s). The library was built by means of multiplex PCR. These reads were obtained on an Illumina HiSeq 2000. The TCR beta CDR3 regions were amplified from the RNA transcripts. A first-round RT-PCR of the TCR CDR3 used the HTBI primer set with the Qiagen OneStep RT-PCR kit. TCRdb handled the public reads itself, with Q25 trimming in fastp and clone calling in MiXCR, and kept productive beta chains. All rows with the same CDR3 protein become a single entry with the most common DNA and genes. The sample table holds around 290,000 distinct CDR3 sequences, of which approximately 15% were seen once. The ten biggest clones cover roughly 8.2% of the sample. The specimen was blood. The origin of the receptors is a woman in her thirties or forties with Graves' hyperthyroidism.

This clonotype has just a few counts. The chain links TRBV27 to TRBJ1-5, with a possible D match to TRBD1 (5 bases). With 6 bases removed from V and 4 bases from J, the gap between germline ends came to 16 bases. The CDR3 loop spans 15 amino acids. Germline V CDR1 and CDR2: MNHEY, SMNVEV (reference sequence). In DNA form, the CDR3 reads TGTGCCAGCAGCCGGGGGGGGATGAGAAATCAGCCCCAGCATTTT. Encoded protein: CASSRGGMRNQPQHF.

This clonotype was counted at least ten times. The rearrangement links TRBV5-8 to TRBJ2-7; 7 bases match TRBD1. The CDR3 is 14 amino acids. The trim removed 3 bases at V and 3 bases at J, leaving 6 bases unmatched. CDR1 SGHTS and CDR2 YDEGEE come from the germline V gene. CDR3: CASSSRDRDYEQYF. The CDR3 DNA reads TGTGCCAGCAGCTCAAGGGACAGAGACTACGAGCAGTACTTC.

The sample holds many counts of this clonotype. The rearrangement links TRBV2 to TRBJ1-3; D gene uncertain. This CDR3 has 13 residues. Per the germline V gene, CDR1 is SNHLY and CDR2 is FYNNEI. Trimming cost V 7 bases and J 9 bases, with 16 bases left between them. CDR3 sequence (DNA): TGTGCCAGCAATCCTGGGCCAGCCGGCACCATATATTTT. Encoded protein: CASNPGPAGTIYF.

The sample holds many counts of this clonotype. V and J are TRBV6-6 and TRBJ2-5; no definite D call. Between the trimmed V and J ends, which lost 2 bases and 3 bases, there was a span of 13 bases. Looked up from germline, CDR1 is MNHNY and CDR2 is SVGAGI (reference sequence). The CDR3 has 15 amino acids. This chain's CDR3 is CASSYIESAKETQYF. CDR3 sequence (DNA): TGTGCCAGCAGTTACATAGAGTCAGCGAAAGAGACCCAGTACTTC.

This clonotype has ten or more counts. The rearrangement joins TRBV11-2 to TRBJ2-3; no reliable D call. The CDR3 length is 14 residues. With 5 bases removed from V and 2 bases from J, the gap between germline ends came to 11 bases. Germline loops: CDR1 SGHAT, CDR2 FQNNGV. The CDR3: CASSARLITDTQYF. The CDR3 DNA is TGTGCCAGCAGCGCCCGACTTATCACAGATACGCAGTATTTT.

This clonotype has a count of ten or more. The rearrangement uses TRBV6-1 and TRBJ2-2, with D possibly matching TRBD1 (6 bases). Trimming took 6 bases from V and 14 from J, leaving 19 bases between them. The CDR3 totals 13 residues. In germline, CDR1 is MNHNS, CDR2 SASEGT. CDR3 amino acids: CASSLKPPGHLFF. For the CDR3, the DNA is TGTGCCAGCAGCCTAAAACCACCGGGACATCTGTTTTTT.

In this sample, this clonotype turned up many times. The chain employs TRBV28 and TRBJ2-1; no clear D gene. CDR3 size: 15 residues. Germline lookup yields CDR1 MDHEN and CDR2 SYDVKM. Trimming took 7 bases from V and 7 from J, leaving 20 bases between them. CDR3 protein: CASKVGSHDRNEQFF. The CDR3 DNA follows: TGTGCCAGCAAAGTAGGTTCCCATGATAGAAATGAGCAGTTCTTC.

This clonotype has a single count. The chain's CDR3 is CASSSPTGGLPRAGNTIYF. Written as DNA, the CDR3 is TGTGCCAGCAGTTCCCCGACAGGGGGTCTCCCCAGAGCTGGAAACACCATATATTTT. The gene calls are TRBV28 and TRBJ1-3, with 9 positions matching TRBD1. After removal of 4 bases from V and 2 bases from J, the junction contained 15 bases not matched to a gene. The CDR3 runs 19 residues. The germline CDR1 and CDR2 sequences are MDHEN and SYDVKM.

Ten or more counts support this clonotype. The V call is TRBV7-2, the J call TRBJ2-6; D uncertain. The germline V gene has CDR1 SGHTA and CDR2 FQGNSA. CDR3 size: 19 residues. The V and J ends lost 3 bases and 0 bases respectively, with 18 bases between them. DNA of the CDR3: TGTGCCAGCAGCTTCCCCCCCCGGGCGGTGGTCTCTGGGGCCAACGTCCTGACTTTC. It specifies CASSFPPRAVVSGANVLTF.

This clonotype showed up many times. This rearrangement joins TRBV5-1 to TRBJ1-6; 8 bases align to TRBD1. This CDR3 is 19 amino acids long. Germline-derived CDR1 and CDR2 are SGHRS and YFSETQ. V lost 0 bases, J lost 7 bases, and 15 bases stayed unmatched. CDR3 sequence reads: CASSLGPGQADKTNSPLHF. CDR3 DNA: TGCGCCAGCAGCTTGGGGCCGGGACAGGCGGACAAGACAAATTCACCCCTCCACTTT. The entire variable domain, with the rest obtained from reference TRBV5-1 and TRBJ1-6, is as follows: KAGVTQTPRYLIKTRGQQVTLSCSPISGHRSVSWYQQTPGQGLQFLFEYFSETQRNKGNFPGRFSGRQFSNSRSEMNVSTLELGDSALYLCASSLGPGQADKTNSPLHFGNGTRLTVT.

This clonotype has a count of ten or more. The V and J genes are TRBV28 and TRBJ2-7; D ambiguous. V dropped 2 bases and J dropped 3 bases, with 5 bases sitting between them. Germline V gene sequence: CDR1 MDHEN, CDR2 SYDVKM. The CDR3 has 12 residues. The chain's CDR3 is CASSLVGYEQYF. CDR3 in DNA: TGTGCCAGCAGTTTAGTTGGCTACGAGCAGTACTTC.

This clonotype was counted many times. The V and J genes are TRBV27 and TRBJ2-3; the D is unclear. The germline CDR1 and CDR2 sequences are MNHEY and SMNVEV (reference sequence). The length of the CDR3 is 16 residues. V gave up 7 bases and J gave up 0 bases, with 17 bases separating them. CDR3 loop: CASNIRRRSSTDTQYF. CDR3 bases: TGTGCCAGCAACATAAGAAGGAGATCTAGCACAGATACGCAGTATTTT.